The T cell receptor beta chain described here comes from a study of blood T cell repertoires in COVID-19. Profiled with immunoSEQ multiplex PCR; TCRdb holds only in-frame clones, not every one. The sample lists about 160,000 clones, roughly 91% occurring once. Germline loops: CDR1 SGHRS, CDR2 YFSETQ. This CDR3 is 17 amino acids long. The ends lost 4 bases at V and 4 bases at J; junction bases unmatched: 13. This clone was observed a single time. The chain joins TRBV5-1 to TRBJ2-5, with 10 positions matching TRBD1. The TCR was taken from a man in his late teens or twenties with acute or convalescent COVID-19. The sequencing sample was made of peripheral blood. The DNA for the CDR3 is TGCGCCAGCAGCAAACCGGGACAGGGGTTTTTAGGAGAGACCCAGTACTTC. Its protein is CASSKPGQGFLGETQYF.